This TCR beta chain was captured by sequencing in a study of cytomegalovirus exposure and HLA in healthy donors. V was cut by 2 bases and J by 3 bases, with 11 bases left in between. This CDR3 spans 14 amino acids. Germline assignment: CDR1 MNHEY and CDR2 SMNVEV (reference sequence). Profiled with immunoSEQ multiplex PCR; TCRdb holds only in-frame clones, not every one. The repertoire holds some 270,000 clones, with 65% to 90% as singletons. With respect to this clone: The antigen is undetermined.

Study-level findings and limits: Subsequent analysis revealed that first-cohort TCR clusters tended to co-occur in the 90 to 150 validation repertoires. The classifier reportedly diagnosed cytomegalovirus status with high specificity and sensitivity. Rarity marked most TCR sequences, yet some public TCRs occurred in many donors. The investigators catalogued 180 or so TCR beta chains as cytomegalovirus-associated.

This clonotype was obtained from a young woman in good health and CMV-seronegative. The rearrangement links TRBV27 to TRBJ2-7; D call uncertain. The sample taken for sequencing was PBMCs. The CDR3 loop is CASSLGSGIYEQYF. DNA for the CDR3: TGTGCCAGCAGTTTAGGGTCAGGAATCTACGAGCAGTACTTC.